This T cell receptor beta chain was found in a study of blood T cell repertoires in COVID-19 (TCRdb year 2020). For the study in its entirety: The collaborator samples originated in the United States, Italy and Spain and spanned the acute and convalescent phases of COVID-19. The material from the prospective study consisted of cDNA or gDNA derived from T cells, B-cell-depleted T cells, or PBMCs. Deeply sampled blood TCRbeta repertoires from subjects exposed to, actively infected with, or recovered from COVID-19 were included in the dataset. The repertoires were released in a freely available public database meant as a resource for research on the immune response to SARS-CoV-2. Samples were obtained from the ongoing ImmuneRACE study (first 160 participants) and from 1,254 subjects provided by 6 global collaborators. Sample metadata almost always included a de-identified subject ID, COVID-19 status, age in years and sex. Where available, HLA class I and class II types were obtained from metadata supplied by the sample provider rather than from assay-based typing. What the authors observed across the whole study: The quantity of clinical and demographic metadata differed by source and by participant and was supplied without curation.

A note on this clone: Its recognized antigen is unknown. Qualities for individual bases were not recorded, and no much larger clone is one base off.

The CDR3 measures 18 amino acids from cysteine to phenylalanine. This entry keeps only the CDR3 DNA: 54 bases, framed from base 1. Unmatched junction bases come to 14, with V trimmed by 0 bases and J by 5 bases. The CDR1 and CDR2 encoded by the germline V gene are SNHLY and FYNNEI. The collaborating institutions used their own protocols to collect whole blood in K2EDTA tubes. For TCRbeta analysis, collaborators shipped samples in one of three forms: frozen whole blood, isolated PBMCs, or DNA extracted from either of those sample types. The immunoSEQ Assay, a bias-controlled multiplex PCR, was used to amplify TCRbeta CDR3 regions from genomic DNA. As for how the authors treated the data: Within the assay, amplification of reference gene primers was used to estimate how many nucleated cells each sample contained. To quantify the absolute abundance of each unique TCRbeta CDR3 rearrangement, sequence reads were collapsed and filtered. For each sample, productive Simpson clonality was calculated as the square root of Simpson's diversity index across productive rearrangements. Held by TCRdb, this immuneACCESS table contains in-frame sequences only and omits some clones. Under half of the omission traces to an unresolved V gene where checked; the cause of the rest is unknown. V, J and clone size are those of that table, while D and trimming were read from the DNA. The table for this sample lists roughly 76,000 clones; approximately 80% of them were counted only once. Roughly 15% of the sample comes from the top ten.

The rearranged chain carries TRBV2 and TRBJ2-7, and 9 junctional nucleotides match TRBD2. The sample consisted of peripheral blood. The receptor was derived from a human donor in a cohort sampled during active COVID-19. The DNA reads TGTGCCAGCAGTGAAGCGCTTCGGAGTAGCGGGAGTTGGAACGAGCAGTACTTC. Protein translation: CASSEALRSSGSWNEQYF.